Only a few counts were recorded for the clone carrying this TCR beta chain. The data were obtained in a study of beta chain features in type 1 diabetes. This CDR3 is 12 amino acids long. Of the isolated RNA, all was reverse transcribed, and so the sequenced material was expressed TCRB transcripts. Clones were read by immunoSEQ multiplex PCR, and TCRdb kept only the in-frame ones, dropping some. Of more than 150,000 clones listed, over 8.5% are singletons. This sequence joins TRBV21-1 and TRBJ1-2. TRBV21-1 is classified as a pseudogene. This sequence was found in a man between 18 and 35 years old in good health. The sequenced sample consisted of central memory CD4+ T cells from blood. In DNA, the CDR3 is TGTGCCAGCAGCATCGACGGATCTGGCTACACCTTC. Protein: CASSIDGSGYTF.